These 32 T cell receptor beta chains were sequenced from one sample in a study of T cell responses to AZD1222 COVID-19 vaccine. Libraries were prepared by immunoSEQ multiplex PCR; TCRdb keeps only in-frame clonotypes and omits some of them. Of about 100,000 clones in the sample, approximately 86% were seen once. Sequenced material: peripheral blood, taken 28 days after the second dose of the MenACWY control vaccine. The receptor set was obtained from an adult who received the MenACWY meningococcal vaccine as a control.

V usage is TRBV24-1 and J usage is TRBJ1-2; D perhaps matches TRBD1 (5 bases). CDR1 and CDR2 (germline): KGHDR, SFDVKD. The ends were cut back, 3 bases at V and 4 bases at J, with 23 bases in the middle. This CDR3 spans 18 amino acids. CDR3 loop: CATSDAPGRTSDSYGYTF. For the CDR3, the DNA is TGTGCCACCAGTGATGCACCGGGACGGACCTCCGACAGCTATGGCTACACCTTC.

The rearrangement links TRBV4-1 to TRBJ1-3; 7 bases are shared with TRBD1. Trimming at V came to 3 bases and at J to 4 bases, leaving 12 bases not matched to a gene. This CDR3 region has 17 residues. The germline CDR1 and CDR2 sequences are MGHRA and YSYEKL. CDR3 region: CASSHLTGRSSGNTIYF. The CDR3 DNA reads TGCGCCAGCAGCCATTTGACAGGGCGAAGTAGCGGAAACACCATATATTTT.

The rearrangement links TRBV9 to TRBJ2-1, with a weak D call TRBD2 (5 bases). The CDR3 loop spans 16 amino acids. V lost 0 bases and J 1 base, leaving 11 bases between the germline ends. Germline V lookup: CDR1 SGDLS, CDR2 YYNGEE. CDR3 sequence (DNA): TGTGCCAGCAGCGTAGCTGGAGGTTTATCCTACAATGAGCAGTTCTTC. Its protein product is CASSVAGGLSYNEQFF.

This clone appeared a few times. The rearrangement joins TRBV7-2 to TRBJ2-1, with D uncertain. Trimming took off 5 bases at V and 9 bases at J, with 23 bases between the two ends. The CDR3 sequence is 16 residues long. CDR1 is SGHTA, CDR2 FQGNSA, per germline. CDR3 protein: CASSPSGRVKPSEQFF. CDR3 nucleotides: TGTGCCAGCAGCCCGTCAGGACGGGTAAAACCAAGTGAGCAGTTCTTC.

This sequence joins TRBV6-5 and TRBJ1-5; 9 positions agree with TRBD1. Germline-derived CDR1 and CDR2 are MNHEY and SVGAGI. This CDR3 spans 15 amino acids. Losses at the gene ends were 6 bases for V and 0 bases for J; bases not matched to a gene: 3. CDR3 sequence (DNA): TGTGCCAGCAGCCGGGACAGGGATAGCAATCAGCCCCAGCATTTT. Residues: CASSRDRDSNQPQHF.

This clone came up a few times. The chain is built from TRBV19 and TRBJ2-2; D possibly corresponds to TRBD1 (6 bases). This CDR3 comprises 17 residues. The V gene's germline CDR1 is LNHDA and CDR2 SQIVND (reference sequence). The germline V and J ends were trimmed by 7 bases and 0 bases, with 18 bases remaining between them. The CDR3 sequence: CASNLGAVVANTGELFF. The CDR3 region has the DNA TGTGCCAGTAACTTGGGGGCGGTAGTGGCGAACACCGGGGAGCTGTTTTTT.

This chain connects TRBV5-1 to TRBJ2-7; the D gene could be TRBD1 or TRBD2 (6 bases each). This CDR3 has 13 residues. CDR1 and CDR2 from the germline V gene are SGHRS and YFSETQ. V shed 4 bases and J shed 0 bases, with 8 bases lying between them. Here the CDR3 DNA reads TGCGCCAGCAGCGAGGGGGGCTCCTACGAGCAGTACTTC. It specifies CASSEGGSYEQYF.

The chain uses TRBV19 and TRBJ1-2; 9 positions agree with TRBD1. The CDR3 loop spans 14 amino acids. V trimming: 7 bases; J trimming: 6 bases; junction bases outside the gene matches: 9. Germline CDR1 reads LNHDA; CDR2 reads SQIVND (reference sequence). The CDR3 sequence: CASTNRGQWDGYTF. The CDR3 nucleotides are TGTGCCAGTACTAACAGGGGGCAATGGGATGGCTACACCTTC. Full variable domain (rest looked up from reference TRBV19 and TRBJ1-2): DGGITQSPKYLFRKEGQNVTLSCEQNLNHDAMYWYRQDPGQGLRLIYYSQIVNDFQKGDIAEGYSVSREKKESFPLTVTSAQKNPTAFYLCASTNRGQWDGYTFGSGTRLTVV.

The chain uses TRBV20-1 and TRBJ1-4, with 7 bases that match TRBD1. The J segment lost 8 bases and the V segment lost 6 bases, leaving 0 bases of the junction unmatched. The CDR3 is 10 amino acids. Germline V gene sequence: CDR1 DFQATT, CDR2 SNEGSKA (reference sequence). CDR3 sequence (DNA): TGCAGTGCGGACAGGGAAAAACTGTTTTTT. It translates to CSADREKLFF.

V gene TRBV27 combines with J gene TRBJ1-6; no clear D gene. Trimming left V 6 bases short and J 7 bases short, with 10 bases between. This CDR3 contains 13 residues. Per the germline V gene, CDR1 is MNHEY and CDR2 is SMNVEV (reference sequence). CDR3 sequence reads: CASSVGPNSPLHF. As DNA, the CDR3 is TGTGCCAGCAGCGTCGGACCCAATTCACCCCTCCACTTT.

CDR3 sequence: CASSPWAGGYNEQFF. CDR3 nucleotide sequence: TGTGCCAGCAGCCCATGGGCGGGGGGGTACAATGAGCAGTTCTTC. This chain links TRBV21-1 with TRBJ2-1; whether TRBD2, the table's D call, matches the DNA was not checked. TRBV21-1 is classified as a pseudogene. The CDR3 is 15 residues long.

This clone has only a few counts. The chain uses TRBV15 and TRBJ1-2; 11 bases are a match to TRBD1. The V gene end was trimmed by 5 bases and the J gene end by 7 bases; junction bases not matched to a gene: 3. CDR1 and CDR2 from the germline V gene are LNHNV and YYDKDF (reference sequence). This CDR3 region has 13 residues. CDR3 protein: CATSRDRGGGYTF. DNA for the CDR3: TGTGCCACCAGCCGGGACAGGGGGGGTGGCTACACCTTC.

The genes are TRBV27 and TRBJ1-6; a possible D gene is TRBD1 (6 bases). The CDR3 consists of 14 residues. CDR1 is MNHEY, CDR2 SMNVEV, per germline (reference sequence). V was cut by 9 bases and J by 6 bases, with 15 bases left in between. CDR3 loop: CASMTGSFNSPLHF. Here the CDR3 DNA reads TGTGCCAGTATGACAGGTTCTTTTAATTCACCCCTCCACTTT.

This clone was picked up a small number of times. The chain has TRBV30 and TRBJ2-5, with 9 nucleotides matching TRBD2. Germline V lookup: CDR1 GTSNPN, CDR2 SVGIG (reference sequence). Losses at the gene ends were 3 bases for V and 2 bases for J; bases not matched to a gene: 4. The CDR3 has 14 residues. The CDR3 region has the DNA TGTGCCTGGAGGGGAGCGGGGGGTCAAGAGACCCAGTACTTC. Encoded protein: CAWRGAGGQETQYF.

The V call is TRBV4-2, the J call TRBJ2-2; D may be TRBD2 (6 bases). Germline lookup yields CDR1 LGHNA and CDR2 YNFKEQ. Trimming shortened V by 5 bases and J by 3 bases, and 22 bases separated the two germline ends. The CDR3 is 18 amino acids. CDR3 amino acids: CASSKVRGGGPDTGELFF. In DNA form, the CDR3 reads TGTGCCAGCAGCAAAGTGAGGGGCGGAGGGCCGGACACCGGGGAGCTGTTTTTT.

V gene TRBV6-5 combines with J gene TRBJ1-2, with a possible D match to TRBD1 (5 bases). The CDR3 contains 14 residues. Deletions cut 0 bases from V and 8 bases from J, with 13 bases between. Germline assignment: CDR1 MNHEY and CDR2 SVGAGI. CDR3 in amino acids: CASSYSGGGWGYTF. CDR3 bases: TGTGCCAGCAGTTACTCGGGTGGGGGATGGGGCTACACCTTC.

CDR3 sequence reads: CASSVDRGQPQHF. For the CDR3, the DNA is TGTGCCAGCAGCGTGGACAGGGGACAGCCCCAGCATTTT. The V and J genes are TRBV11-2 and TRBJ1-5, with 9 bases lining up with TRBD1. Germline CDR1 reads SGHAT; CDR2 reads FQNNGV. The CDR3 runs to 13 residues. The trim removed 5 bases at V and 7 bases at J, leaving 3 bases unmatched.

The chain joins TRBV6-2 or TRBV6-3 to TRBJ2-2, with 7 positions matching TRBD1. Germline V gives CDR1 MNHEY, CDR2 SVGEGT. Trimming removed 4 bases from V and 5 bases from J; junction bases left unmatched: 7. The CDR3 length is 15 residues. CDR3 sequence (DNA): TGTGCCAGCAGTTTTCGGACAGGAAGGACCGGGGAGCTGTTTTTT. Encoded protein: CASSFRTGRTGELFF.

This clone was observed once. CDR3 sequence reads: CASSLPGTETQYF. CDR3 DNA sequence: TGTGCCAGCAGCTTGCCAGGTACCGAGACCCAGTACTTC. The chain joins TRBV5-6 to TRBJ2-5; D not resolved. CDR3 size: 13 residues. Germline loops: CDR1 SGHDT, CDR2 YYEEEE. Trimming took 1 base from V and 5 from J, leaving 9 bases between them. Full variable domain (rest looked up from reference TRBV5-6 and TRBJ2-5): DAGVTQSPTHLIKTRGQQVTLRCSPKSGHDTVSWYQQALGQGPQFIFQYYEEEERQRGNFPDRFSGHQFPNYSSELNVNALLLGDSALYLCASSLPGTETQYFGPGTRLLVL.

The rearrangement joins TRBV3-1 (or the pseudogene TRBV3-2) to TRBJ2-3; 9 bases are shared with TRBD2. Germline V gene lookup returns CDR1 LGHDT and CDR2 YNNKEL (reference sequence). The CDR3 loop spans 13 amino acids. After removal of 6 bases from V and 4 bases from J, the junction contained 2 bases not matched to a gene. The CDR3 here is CASSGTSPDTQYF. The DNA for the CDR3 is TGTGCCAGCAGTGGGACTAGCCCAGATACGCAGTATTTT.

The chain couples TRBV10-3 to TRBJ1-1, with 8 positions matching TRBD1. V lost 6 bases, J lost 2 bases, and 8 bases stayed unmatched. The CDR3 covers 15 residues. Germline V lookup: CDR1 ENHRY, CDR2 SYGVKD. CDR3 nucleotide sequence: TGTGCCATCAGGCCCAGCGGACAGGGTAACACTGAAGCTTTCTTT. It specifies CAIRPSGQGNTEAFF.

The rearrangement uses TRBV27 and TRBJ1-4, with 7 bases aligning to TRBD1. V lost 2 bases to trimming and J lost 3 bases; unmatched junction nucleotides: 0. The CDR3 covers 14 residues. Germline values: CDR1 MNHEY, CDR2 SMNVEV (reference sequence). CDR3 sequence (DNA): TGTGCCAGCAGTTTACAGGGGGCTAATGAAAAACTGTTTTTT. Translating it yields CASSLQGANEKLFF.

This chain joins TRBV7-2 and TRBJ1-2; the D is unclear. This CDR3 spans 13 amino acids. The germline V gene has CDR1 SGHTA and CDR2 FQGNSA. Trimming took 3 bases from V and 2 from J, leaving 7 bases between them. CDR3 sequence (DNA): TGTGCCAGCAGCTTTATTCCCAACTATGGCTACACCTTC. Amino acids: CASSFIPNYGYTF.

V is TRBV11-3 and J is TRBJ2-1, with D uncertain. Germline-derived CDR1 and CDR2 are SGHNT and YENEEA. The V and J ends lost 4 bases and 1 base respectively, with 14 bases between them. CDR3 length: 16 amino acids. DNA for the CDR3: TGTGCCAGCAGCTCGGCCGGAAGTGGTTCCTACAATGAGCAGTTCTTC. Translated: CASSSAGSGSYNEQFF.

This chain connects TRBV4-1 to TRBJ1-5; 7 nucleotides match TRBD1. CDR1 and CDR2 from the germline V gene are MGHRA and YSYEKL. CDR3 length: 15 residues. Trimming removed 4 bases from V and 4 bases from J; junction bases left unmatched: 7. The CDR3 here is CASSREGQPNQPQHF. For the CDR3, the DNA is TGCGCCAGCAGCCGGGAGGGACAGCCGAATCAGCCCCAGCATTTT.

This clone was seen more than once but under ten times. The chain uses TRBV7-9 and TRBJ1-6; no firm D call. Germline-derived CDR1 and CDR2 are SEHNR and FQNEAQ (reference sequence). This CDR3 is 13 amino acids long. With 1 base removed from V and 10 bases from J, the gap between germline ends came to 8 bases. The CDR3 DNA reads TGTGCCAGCAGCTTAGATTGGGAATCACCCCTCCACTTT. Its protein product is CASSLDWESPLHF.

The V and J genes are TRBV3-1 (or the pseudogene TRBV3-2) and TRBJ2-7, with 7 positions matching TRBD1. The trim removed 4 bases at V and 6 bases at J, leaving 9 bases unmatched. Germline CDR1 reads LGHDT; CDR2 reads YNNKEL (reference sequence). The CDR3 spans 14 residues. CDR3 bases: TGTGCCAGCAGCCGACAAGGACAGGTTCTCGAGCAGTACTTC. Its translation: CASSRQGQVLEQYF.

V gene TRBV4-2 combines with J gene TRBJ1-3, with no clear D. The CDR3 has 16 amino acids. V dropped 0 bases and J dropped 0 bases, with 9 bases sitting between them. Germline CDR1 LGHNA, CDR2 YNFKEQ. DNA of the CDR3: TGTGCCAGCAGCCAAGACGATGATAGCTCTGGAAACACCATATATTTT. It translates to CASSQDDDSSGNTIYF.

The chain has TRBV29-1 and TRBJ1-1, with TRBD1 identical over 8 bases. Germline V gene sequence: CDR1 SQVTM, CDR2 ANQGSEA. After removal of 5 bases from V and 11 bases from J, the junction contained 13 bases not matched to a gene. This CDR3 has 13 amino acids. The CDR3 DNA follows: TGCAGCGTTTTATTGTTGAATCAGGGGGCGGCTTTCTTT. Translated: CSVLLLNQGAAFF.

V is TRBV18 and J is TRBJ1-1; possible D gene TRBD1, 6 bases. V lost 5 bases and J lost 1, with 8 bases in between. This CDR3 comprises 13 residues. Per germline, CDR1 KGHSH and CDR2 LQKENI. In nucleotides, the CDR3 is TGTGCCAGCTCAACGGGACAGAACACTGAAGCTTTCTTT. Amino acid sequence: CASSTGQNTEAFF.

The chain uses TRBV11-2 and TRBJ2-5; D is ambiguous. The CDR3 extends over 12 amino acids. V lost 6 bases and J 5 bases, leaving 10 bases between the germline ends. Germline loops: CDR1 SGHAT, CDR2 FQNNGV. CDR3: CASRRFGETQYF. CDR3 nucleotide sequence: TGTGCCAGCAGACGCTTTGGGGAGACCCAGTACTTC.

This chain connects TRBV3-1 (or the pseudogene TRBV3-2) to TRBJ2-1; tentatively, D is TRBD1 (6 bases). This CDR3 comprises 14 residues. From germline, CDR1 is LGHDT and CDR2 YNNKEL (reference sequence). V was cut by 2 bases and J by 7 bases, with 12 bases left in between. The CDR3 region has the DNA TGTGCCAGCAGCCAAACAGGGTCACAGAATGAGCAGTTCTTC. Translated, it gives CASSQTGSQNEQFF.